This TCR beta chain was documented in a study of blood T cell repertoires in COVID-19 (dated by TCRdb to 2020 to 2021). Notes on the research overall: The collaborator samples originated in the United States, Italy and Spain and spanned the acute and convalescent phases of COVID-19. A freely available public database, intended as a resource for researchers studying the immune response to SARS-CoV-2, is where the repertoires were released. Where available, HLA class I and class II types were obtained from metadata supplied by the sample provider rather than from assay-based typing. The sample metadata nearly always contained a de-identified subject ID, COVID-19 status, age in years and sex. Deeply sampled blood TCRbeta repertoires from subjects exposed to, actively infected with, or recovered from COVID-19 were included in the dataset. The prospective study material was composed of cDNA or gDNA derived from T cells, B-cell-depleted T cells, or PBMCs. The samples were drawn from two sources: the first 160 participants of the ongoing ImmuneRACE study, and 1,200 or so subjects contributed by 6 global collaborators. Points the paper makes about the study in general: The quantity of clinical and demographic metadata differed by source and by participant and was supplied without curation.

TCRbeta CDR3 regions were amplified from genomic DNA by means of the immunoSEQ Assay, a bias-controlled multiplex PCR. The study's own analysis went as follows. The number of nucleated cells in each sample was estimated by amplification of reference gene primers within the assay. To quantify the absolute abundance of each unique TCRbeta CDR3 rearrangement, sequence reads were collapsed and filtered. Productive Simpson clonality was computed per sample as the square root of Simpson's diversity index over productive rearrangements. TCRdb took this table from immuneACCESS and kept in-frame rearrangements with V and J called. Such tables lack part of the clones; where checked against another copy, unresolved V genes explain under half of the gap, and the rest is unexplained. V, J and clone size are those of that table, while D and trimming were read from the DNA. In all, the sample holds about 190,000 clones, and approximately 85% of those were seen once. The ten top clones hold 5.6% of the sample.

For CDR1 and CDR2, the germline V gene lists MNHEY and SVGAGI. V loses 0 bases of germline sequence and J loses 8 bases, and the interval between the two ends is 11 bases. The CDR3 covers 14 residues, taking in both the cysteine and the phenylalanine. The CDR3 DNA has 42 bases and is translated from base 1. To note about this clone: It lacks a known antigen. One base away there is no much larger clone; base qualities are not given.

Enrolling through a virtual design, the prospective study's participants ranged in age from roughly 18 to 95 years and lived across approximately 25 United States geographic areas. To assign participants to cohorts, the prospective study relied on clinical history that participants themselves reported in a screening survey and a study questionnaire. Each participant in the prospective study had whole blood, serum and a nasopharyngeal or oropharyngeal swab collected by mobile phlebotomists. Over a roughly 2-month period, participants in the prospective study had the option of providing additional blood draws and questionnaires. Prospective study blood samples were shipped either frozen or at room temperature before DNA extraction.

Input material: PBMCs or T cells enriched from blood (not recorded which). The TCR sequence derives from a man in his forties with acute COVID-19. The chain employs TRBV6-5 and TRBJ1-5; no confident D gene assignment can be made. The DNA is as follows: TGTGCCAGCAGTTACTCGGCAGGTATAGAGCCCCAGCATTTT. The translation is CASSYSAGIEPQHF.